The 21 T cell receptor beta chains listed next were all sequenced from one sample in a study of beta chain features in type 1 diabetes. The study's findings and limits: The study found moderately but significantly shorter TCRB CDR3s in all four CD4+ subsets of Type 1 diabetes patients.

Investigators reverse transcribed all isolated RNA, so they sequenced expressed TCRB transcripts. Sequencing was performed with immunoSEQ multiplex PCR; in TCRdb, only in-frame clones are kept and a portion is missing. The table lists about 640,000 clones, around 12% of them singletons. The antigens of these receptors remain unknown. Sequencing input: naive CD4+ T cells from blood. The receptors here all came from a man in his thirties or forties with type 1 diabetes.

Of note for this clone: Distinct nucleotide sequences in the sample also encode this CDR3. The chain combines TRBV7-2 with TRBJ2-5; D ambiguous. This CDR3 comprises 13 residues. Looked up from germline, CDR1 is SGHTA and CDR2 is FQGNSA. V was cut by 3 bases and J by 1 base, with 6 bases left in between. The CDR3, as DNA: TGTGCCAGCAGCTTCGGCGGCCAAGAGACCCAGTACTTC. It translates to CASSFGGQETQYF.

This chain uses TRBV2 with TRBJ2-2; D is uncertain. The CDR3 contains 15 residues. The V gene lost 4 bases and the J gene lost 4 bases, with 13 bases spanning the gap. Germline V lookup: CDR1 SNHLY, CDR2 FYNNEI. The CDR3: CASSVGQTRTGELFF. Written as DNA, the CDR3 is TGTGCCAGCAGTGTGGGCCAGACCCGCACCGGGGAGCTGTTTTTT.

The chain combines TRBV29-1 with TRBJ2-1; 8 bases line up with TRBD1. Trimming removed 6 bases from V and 3 bases from J; junction bases left unmatched: 13. Germline V gene lookup returns CDR1 SQVTM and CDR2 ANQGSEA. CDR3 size: 16 residues. As DNA, the CDR3 is TGCAGCGTAGGGAAGACAGGGGCTCCCCTCTACAATGAGCAGTTCTTC. Amino acid sequence: CSVGKTGAPLYNEQFF.

This clone was observed a few times. V and J are TRBV7-9 and TRBJ2-6; D remains unclear. The CDR3 consists of 14 residues. The V gene's germline CDR1 is SEHNR and CDR2 FQNEAQ (reference sequence). Deletions cut 5 bases from V and 2 bases from J, with 7 bases between. The CDR3 nucleotides read TGTGCCAGCAGCGAATATGCTGGGGCCAACGTCCTGACTTTC. It yields the protein CASSEYAGANVLTF.

The chain joins TRBV5-4 to TRBJ2-3; 8 positions match TRBD1. The germline V gene has CDR1 SGHNT and CDR2 YYREEE (reference sequence). Trimming removed 2 bases from V and 1 base from J; junction bases left unmatched: 3. The CDR3 sequence is 15 residues long. Written as DNA, the CDR3 is TGTGCCAGCAGCTTCCCGGGACAGGGCACAGATACGCAGTATTTT. Translating gives CASSFPGQGTDTQYF.

In this sample, this clone turned up a few times. This sequence joins TRBV10-3 and TRBJ2-6, with a tentative D call TRBD1 (5 bases). The V end lost 11 bases, the J end lost 3 bases, and 14 bases lay between the germline ends. Per germline, CDR1 ENHRY and CDR2 SYGVKD. The CDR3 loop spans 14 amino acids. CDR3 residues: CAAQDSIGANVLTF. The CDR3 DNA is TGTGCCGCCCAAGACAGTATTGGGGCCAACGTCCTGACTTTC.

This clone turned up a few times. This chain joins TRBV5-4 and TRBJ2-3; D not certain. Per the germline V gene, CDR1 is SGHNT and CDR2 is YYREEE (reference sequence). The length of the CDR3 is 15 residues. The V and J ends lost 3 bases and 4 bases respectively, with 15 bases between them. CDR3 amino acids: CASSSDLMLADTQYF. CDR3 sequence (DNA): TGTGCCAGCAGCTCGGACCTTATGTTGGCAGATACGCAGTATTTT.

V is TRBV6-5 and J is TRBJ2-7, with 7 bases identical to TRBD1. CDR3 length equals 16 residues. V was clipped by 2 bases and J by 4 bases; unmatched bases: 11. Germline V gene sequence: CDR1 MNHEY, CDR2 SVGAGI. The CDR3 here is CASSYRDRTATYEQYF. The CDR3 DNA sequence: TGTGCCAGCAGTTACCGGGACAGAACTGCGACGTACGAGCAGTACTTC.

This clone was detected only a few times. This sequence joins TRBV4-3 and TRBJ2-5; TRBD2 might be the D (6 bases). Germline CDR1 LGHNA, CDR2 YSLEER. V lost 2 bases, J lost 4 bases, and 17 bases lay in between. There are 16 residues in the CDR3. In DNA form, the CDR3 reads TGCGCCAGCAGCCAAACCGGGACTTCGGCCGGAGAGACCCAGTACTTC. It is translated as CASSQTGTSAGETQYF.

In its sample, this clone was seen once. The J gene is TRBJ1-2, the V gene TRBV27; the D gene is possibly TRBD1 (5 bases). The V end lost 5 bases, the J end lost 3 bases, and 19 bases lay between the germline ends. The CDR3 runs 16 residues. Germline CDR1 reads MNHEY; CDR2 reads SMNVEV (reference sequence). In DNA form, the CDR3 reads TGTGCCAGCAGTCCCTCGGCGGGGCAGGGCGACTATGGCTACACCTTC. Amino acid sequence: CASSPSAGQGDYGYTF.

This clone has more than one count but fewer than ten. The chain uses TRBV6-5 and TRBJ1-2, with D perhaps matching TRBD1 (5 bases). V was clipped by 2 bases and J by 4 bases, with 17 bases between them. CDR3 size: 16 residues. CDR1 and CDR2 from the germline V gene are MNHEY and SVGAGI. CDR3 amino acids: CASSYDSTGTVYGYTF. CDR3 nucleotide sequence: TGTGCCAGCAGTTACGACTCAACAGGCACCGTCTATGGCTACACCTTC.

The rearrangement links TRBV28 to TRBJ2-3, with a weak D call TRBD1 (5 bases). Per germline, CDR1 MDHEN and CDR2 SYDVKM. The ends were cut back, 8 bases at V and 2 bases at J, with 11 bases in the middle. The CDR3 has 13 residues. Here the CDR3 DNA reads TGTGCCAGCTGGGGCAGATCCACAGATACGCAGTATTTT. Its protein product is CASWGRSTDTQYF.

The chain recombines TRBV29-1 with TRBJ2-3, with D uncertain. Per germline, CDR1 SQVTM and CDR2 ANQGSEA. V gave up 2 bases and J gave up 2 bases, with 11 bases separating them. The CDR3 spans 14 residues. CDR3 sequence reads: CSVEKKQITDTQYF. The DNA of the CDR3 is TGCAGCGTTGAAAAAAAACAGATCACAGATACGCAGTATTTT.

In this sample, this clone turned up a few times. The chain couples TRBV9 to TRBJ2-3; D not resolved. V was shortened by 2 bases and J by 5 bases, with 9 bases between the two germline ends. The CDR3 sequence is 13 residues long. CDR1 and CDR2 from the germline V gene are SGDLS and YYNGEE. CDR3 DNA: TGTGCCAGCAGCGTCTCCCTTGTAGATACGCAGTATTTT. Its protein is CASSVSLVDTQYF.

This clone was seen more than once but under ten times. The V and J genes are TRBV5-8 and TRBJ1-6, with 8 bases lining up with TRBD1. With V trimmed by 6 bases and J by 7 bases, 9 bases remained unmatched. Germline V gene sequence: CDR1 SGHTS, CDR2 YDEGEE. This CDR3 spans 15 amino acids. CDR3 DNA: TGTGCCAGCAACTCAGGACAGGGTCTGAATTCACCCCTCCACTTT. This encodes CASNSGQGLNSPLHF.

This chain links TRBV6-5 with TRBJ2-2, with a tentative D call TRBD2 (6 bases). Germline lookup yields CDR1 MNHEY and CDR2 SVGAGI. This CDR3 is 15 amino acids long. The V end was cut by 2 bases, the J end by 0 bases, with 7 bases between. This CDR3 is CASSYREPNTGELFF. The CDR3 DNA reads as TGTGCCAGCAGTTACCGGGAGCCGAACACCGGGGAGCTGTTTTTT.

The rearrangement uses TRBV28 and TRBJ2-5; D could derive from TRBD1 or TRBD2 (5 bases each). CDR3 size: 16 residues. With 4 bases removed from V and 2 bases from J, the gap between germline ends came to 17 bases. Germline V lookup: CDR1 MDHEN, CDR2 SYDVKM. CDR3 nucleotides: TGTGCCAGCAGTTCAACCGGGACGAAGTTACAAGAGACCCAGTACTTC. Translating gives CASSSTGTKLQETQYF.

This clone occurred once. Since a much larger clone is just one base distant, this may be a read error. The chain employs TRBV7-8 and TRBJ2-1, with D unclear. The CDR3 sequence is 15 residues long. Germline V gene data show CDR1 as SGHVS and CDR2 as FQNEAQ. Trimming left V 1 base short and J 0 bases short, with 7 bases between. In DNA, the CDR3 is TGTGCCAGCAGCTTAGAACCAAGCTCCTACAATGAGCAGTTCTTC. As protein: CASSLEPSSYNEQFF.

V gene TRBV2 combines with J gene TRBJ1-5; D is perhaps TRBD1 (6 bases). CDR1 and CDR2 from the germline V gene are SNHLY and FYNNEI. The CDR3 spans 14 residues. Deletions cut 7 bases from V and 7 bases from J, with 17 bases between. Here the CDR3 reads CASIASGGGQPQHF. CDR3 bases: TGTGCCAGCATAGCATCCGGGGGCGGGCAGCCCCAGCATTTT. The full variable domain, in which reference TRBV2 and TRBJ1-5 provide the parts outside the CDR3, is EPEVTQTPSHQVTQMGQEVILRCVPISNHLYFYWYRQILGQKVEFLVSFYNNEISEKSEIFDDQFSVERPDGSNFTLKIRSTKLEDSAMYFCASIASGGGQPQHFGDGTRLSIL.

A single count supports this clone. The chain is built from TRBV11-3 and TRBJ1-1; D may be TRBD1 (5 bases). This CDR3 spans 16 amino acids. V lost 5 bases and J 0 bases, leaving 16 bases between the germline ends. From germline, CDR1 is SGHNT and CDR2 YENEEA. The DNA of the CDR3 is TGTGCCAGCAGCCTTATTAGCGGACATTTGAACACTGAAGCTTTCTTT. Translated: CASSLISGHLNTEAFF.

This chain joins TRBV29-1 and TRBJ1-1; D not resolved. The CDR3 is 15 amino acids. Germline V gives CDR1 SQVTM, CDR2 ANQGSEA. Trimming took 3 bases from V and 0 from J, leaving 14 bases between them. The CDR3: CSVDRPQELNTEAFF. The CDR3 DNA is TGCAGCGTTGACCGGCCGCAGGAATTGAACACTGAAGCTTTCTTT. Filled out from reference TRBV29-1 and TRBJ1-1, the complete variable domain reads SAVISQKPSRDICQRGTSLTIQCQVDSQVTMMFWYRQQPGQSLTLIATANQGSEATYESGFVIDKFPISRPNLTFSTLTVSNMSPEDSSIYLCSVDRPQELNTEAFFGQGTRLTVV.